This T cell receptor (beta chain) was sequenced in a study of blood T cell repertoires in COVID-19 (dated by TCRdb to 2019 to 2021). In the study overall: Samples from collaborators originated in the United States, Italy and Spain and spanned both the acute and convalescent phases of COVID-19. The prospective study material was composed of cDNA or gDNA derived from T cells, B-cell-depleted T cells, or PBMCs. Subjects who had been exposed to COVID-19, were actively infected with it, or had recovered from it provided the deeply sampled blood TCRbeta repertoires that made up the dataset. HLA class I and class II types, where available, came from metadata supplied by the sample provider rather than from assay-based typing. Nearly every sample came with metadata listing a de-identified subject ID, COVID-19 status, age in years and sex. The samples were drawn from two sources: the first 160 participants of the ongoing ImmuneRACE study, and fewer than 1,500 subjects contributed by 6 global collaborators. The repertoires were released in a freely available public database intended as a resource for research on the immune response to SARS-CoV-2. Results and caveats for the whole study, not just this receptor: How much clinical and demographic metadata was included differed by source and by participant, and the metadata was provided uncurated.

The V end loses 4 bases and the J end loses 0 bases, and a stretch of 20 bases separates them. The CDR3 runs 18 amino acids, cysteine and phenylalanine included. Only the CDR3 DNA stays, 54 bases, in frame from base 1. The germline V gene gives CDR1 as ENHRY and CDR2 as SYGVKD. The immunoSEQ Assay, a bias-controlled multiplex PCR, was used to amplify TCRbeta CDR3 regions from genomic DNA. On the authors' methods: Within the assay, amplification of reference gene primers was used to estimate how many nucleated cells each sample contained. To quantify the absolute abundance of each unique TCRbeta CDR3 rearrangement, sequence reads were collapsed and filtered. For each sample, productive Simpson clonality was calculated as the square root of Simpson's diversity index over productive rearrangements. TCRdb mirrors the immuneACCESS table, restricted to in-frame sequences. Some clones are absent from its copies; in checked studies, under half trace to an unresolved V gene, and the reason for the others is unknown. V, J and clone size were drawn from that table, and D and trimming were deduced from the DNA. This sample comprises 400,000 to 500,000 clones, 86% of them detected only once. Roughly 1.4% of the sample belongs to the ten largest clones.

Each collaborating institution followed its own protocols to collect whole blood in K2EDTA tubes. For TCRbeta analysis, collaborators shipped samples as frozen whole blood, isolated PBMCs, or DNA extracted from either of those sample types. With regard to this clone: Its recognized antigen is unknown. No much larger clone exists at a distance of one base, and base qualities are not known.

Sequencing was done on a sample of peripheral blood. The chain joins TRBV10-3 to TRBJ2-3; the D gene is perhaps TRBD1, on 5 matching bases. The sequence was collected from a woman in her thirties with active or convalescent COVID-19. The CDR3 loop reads CAISGKVLTAYSTDTQYF. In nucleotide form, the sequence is TGTGCCATCAGTGGTAAGGTTTTGACAGCCTATAGCACAGATACGCAGTATTTT.